These T cell receptor beta chains were read from a single sample in a study of blood T cell repertoires in COVID-19. The method was immunoSEQ multiplex PCR; TCRdb's version includes in-frame clones alone and lacks a portion of them. This sample has a few hundred thousand clones, with 70% to 90% found just once. Input material: PBMCs or T cells enriched from blood (not recorded which). These receptors came from a man under 40 who had recovered from COVID-19. CDR3s include the opening cysteine and the closing phenylalanine or tryptophan. The order of the fields is D gene, clone size, J gene, V gene, CDR3 protein, CDR3 DNA. A D gene is named only where the DNA matches it firmly. Some rows have no size entry. The others give once, few or many, or a class for an expanded clone.

TRBD1 | . | TRBJ1-1 | TRBV19 | CASRPGTGKGAWNTEAFF | TGTGCCAGTAGGCCCGGGACAGGGAAGGGGGCCTGGAACACTGAAGCTTTCTTT
TRBD1 | . | TRBJ1-5 | TRBV7-9 | CASSRTGGDGQPQHF | TGTGCCAGCAGCCGCACAGGGGGCGATGGTCAGCCCCAGCATTTT
. | . | TRBJ2-5 | TRBV5-1 | CASSLLGQTQETQYF | TGCGCCAGCAGCTTGCTTGGGCAGACCCAAGAGACCCAGTACTTC
. | . | TRBJ2-3 | TRBV5-4 | CASSLARTASTDTQYF | TGTGCCAGCAGCTTGGCGCGGACAGCTAGCACAGATACGCAGTATTTT
. | once | TRBJ2-7 | TRBV9 | CASSASSGDSYEQYF | TGTGCCAGCAGCGCTTCCTCCGGGGACTCCTACGAGCAGTACTTC
. | . | TRBJ1-4 | TRBV4-3 | CASSPRTVFEKLFF | TGCGCCAGCAGCCCGCGGACAGTTTTCGAAAAACTGTTTTTT
. | . | TRBJ1-1 | TRBV5-1 | CATRPGGLNTEAFF | TGCGCCACCCGTCCAGGTGGCCTCAACACTGAAGCTTTCTTT
. | . | TRBJ2-7 | TRBV29-1 | CSVGFLGAEQYF | TGCAGCGTTGGTTTCCTGGGGGCCGAGCAGTACTTC
TRBD1 | . | TRBJ1-2 | TRBV6-6 | CASRDRNYGYTF | TGTGCCAGCAGGGACAGGAACTATGGCTACACCTTC
. | . | TRBJ2-7 | TRBV7-2 | CASSLSGQSYEQYF | TGTGCCAGCAGCTTAAGTGGGCAATCCTACGAGCAGTACTTC
TRBD2 | few | TRBJ2-3 | TRBV10-1 | CASSDTAGGTDTQYF | TGCGCCAGCAGTGACACAGCGGGGGGCACAGATACGCAGTATTTT
. | . | TRBJ2-4 | TRBV9 | CASSPGSIQYF | TGTGCCAGCAGCCCGGGGTCCATTCAGTACTTC
. | . | TRBJ2-3 | TRBV16 | CASSQSSRVGTDTQYF | TGTGCCAGCAGCCAATCAAGCAGGGTGGGCACAGATACGCAGTATTTT
TRBD1 | . | TRBJ2-1 | TRBV11-3 | CASSQGQGARNEQFF | TGTGCCAGCAGCCAGGGACAGGGGGCGCGCAATGAGCAGTTCTTC
. | . | TRBJ1-2 | TRBV7-9 | CASSSPYGQNYNYGYTF | TGTGCCAGCAGCTCCCCCTACGGACAAAATTATAACTATGGCTACACCTTC
. | . | TRBJ1-6 | TRBV10-3 | CAISDPLEATLNSPLHF | TGTGCCATCAGTGACCCATTGGAGGCCACCCTTAATTCACCCCTCCACTTT
TRBD1 | . | TRBJ2-1 | TRBV12-5 | CASGLVQALWDRTNEQFF | TGTGCTAGTGGTTTGGTACAAGCTTTATGGGACAGAACTAATGAGCAGTTCTTC
TRBD1 | . | TRBJ2-1 | TRBV4-2 | CASSQSLRDRAYNEQFF | TGTGCCAGCAGCCAGAGCCTGAGGGACAGGGCTTACAATGAGCAGTTCTTC
. | . | TRBJ2-5 | TRBV3-1/TRBV3-2 | CASSQVAETQYF | TGTGCCAGCAGCCAAGTTGCGGAGACCCAGTACTTC
. | . | TRBJ1-1 | TRBV5-1 | CASSLGQTDTEAFF | TGCGCCAGCAGCTTGGGACAGACGGACACTGAAGCTTTCTTT